A single sample gave rise to the 19 T cell receptor beta chains below, sequenced in a study of cytomegalovirus exposure and HLA in healthy donors. PCR amplification relied on 60 Vbeta primers (plus 13 Jbeta primers). Data came from immunoSEQ multiplex PCR; TCRdb stores just in-frame clones and leaves some out. The sample yields about 130,000 clones, more than 65% seen once. The specimen was PBMCs. Receptor source: a woman aged 60 to 75 in good health and CMV-seropositive.

The chain links TRBV5-1 to TRBJ1-5; D is unresolved. The CDR3 has 14 residues. V was pared by 3 bases and J by 1 base, with 8 bases between. Germline CDR1 and CDR2: SGHRS and YFSETQ. The CDR3 DNA is TGCGCCAGCAGCTCGGGTGTAAGCAATCAGCCCCAGCATTTT. It is translated as CASSSGVSNQPQHF.

The chain joins TRBV15 to TRBJ1-3; 8 positions match TRBD1. Germline V CDR1 and CDR2: LNHNV, YYDKDF (reference sequence). The CDR3 has 15 amino acids. V lost 4 bases, J lost 4 bases, and 6 bases stayed unmatched. DNA for the CDR3: TGTGCCACCAGCATCCGGACAGGGTTAGGAAACACCATATATTTT. Amino acid sequence: CATSIRTGLGNTIYF.

The rearrangement joins TRBV6-1 to TRBJ1-5; 10 bases map to TRBD1. The germline CDR1 and CDR2 sequences are MNHNS and SASEGT. V dropped 8 bases and J dropped 4; count of bases not matched to a gene: 8. The CDR3 consists of 15 residues. The CDR3 sequence is CASGRDRGSNQPQHF. Written as DNA, the CDR3 is TGTGCCAGCGGCCGGGACAGGGGATCGAATCAGCCCCAGCATTTT.

This chain uses TRBV25-1 with TRBJ2-2; unclear D gene. The germline V gene has CDR1 MGHDK and CDR2 SYGVNS. The V end lost 7 bases, the J end lost 2 bases, and 11 bases lay between the germline ends. The CDR3 covers 14 residues. The CDR3 is CASTPSYNTGELFF. The CDR3 DNA sequence: TGTGCCAGCACCCCCTCGTATAACACCGGGGAGCTGTTTTTT.

This clone has only a few counts. The chain is built from TRBV19 and TRBJ2-7; no clear D gene. CDR1 and CDR2 (germline): LNHDA, SQIVND (reference sequence). There are 11 residues in the CDR3. Between the trimmed V and J ends, which lost 4 bases and 4 bases, there was a span of 5 bases. The CDR3 DNA reads as TGTGCCAGTAGTACCCTTTACGAGCAGTACTTC. As protein: CASSTLYEQYF.

The chain recombines TRBV10-2 with TRBJ2-3, with 10 bases matching TRBD2. V was pared by 3 bases and J by 8 bases, with 8 bases of the junction left unmatched. The CDR3 is 15 residues long. Germline CDR1 reads WSHSY; CDR2 reads SAAADI. CDR3 DNA: TGCGCCAGCAGTGATTCGGGAGCGGGGGGGGGTACGCAGTATTTT. Amino acids: CASSDSGAGGGTQYF.

The chain carries TRBV28 and TRBJ2-1; 8 nucleotides align to TRBD1. The CDR3 is made up of 16 amino acids. The germline gives CDR1 MDHEN, CDR2 SYDVKM. J was trimmed by 0 bases and V by 8 bases; bases with no gene match: 9. In DNA form, the CDR3 reads TGTGCCAGCCTCGACAGGGGCGGTAGCTCCTACAATGAGCAGTTCTTC. It translates to CASLDRGGSSYNEQFF.

This sequence joins TRBV18 and TRBJ1-1, with a weak D call TRBD1 (6 bases). The CDR3 runs to 16 residues. Germline-derived CDR1 and CDR2 are KGHSH and LQKENI. Trimming took off 2 bases at V and 3 bases at J, with 16 bases between the two ends. The CDR3 nucleotides read TGTGCCAGCTCACCAACAGGGTCTTCGACCTACACTGAAGCTTTCTTT. Amino acids: CASSPTGSSTYTEAFF.

V is TRBV7-3 and J is TRBJ2-2, with TRBD2 matching 7 bases. The CDR3 is made up of 17 amino acids. Looked up from germline, CDR1 is SGHTA and CDR2 is FQGTGA. With V trimmed by 7 bases and J by 2 bases, 13 bases remained unmatched. The CDR3 region is CASTQNPASGNTGELFF. DNA of the CDR3: TGTGCCAGCACTCAAAATCCGGCTAGCGGTAACACCGGGGAGCTGTTTTTT.

This clone was detected only a few times. Other DNA sequences in the same sample also yield this CDR3. V gene TRBV6-5 combines with J gene TRBJ1-5, with 10 bases identical to TRBD1. V shed 8 bases and J 7 bases; nucleotides not matched to a gene: 5. The CDR3 totals 13 residues. Germline V lookup: CDR1 MNHEY, CDR2 SVGAGI. For the CDR3, the DNA is TGTGCCAGCGGAGGGACAGGGGTACAGCCCCAGCATTTT. Its translation is CASGGTGVQPQHF.

The chain uses TRBV18 and TRBJ2-7; 8 bases map to TRBD1. V lost 0 bases to trimming and J lost 4 bases; unmatched junction nucleotides: 5. Germline-derived CDR1 and CDR2 are KGHSH and LQKENI. The CDR3 loop spans 15 amino acids. The CDR3 protein is CASSPPGQGAYEQYF. CDR3 nucleotide sequence: TGTGCCAGCTCACCACCCGGTCAGGGGGCTTACGAGCAGTACTTC.

The chain links TRBV5-6 to TRBJ1-2; 7 bases map to TRBD1. V shed 4 bases and J 8 bases; nucleotides not matched to a gene: 5. The germline V gene has CDR1 SGHDT and CDR2 YYEEEE. This CDR3 has 12 residues. The chain's CDR3 is CASSVGQLGYTF. The CDR3 DNA reads TGTGCCAGCAGCGTGGGACAGTTAGGCTACACCTTC.

The chain is built from TRBV5-1 and TRBJ2-7; a weak D match, TRBD2 (5 bases). CDR1 is SGHRS, CDR2 YFSETQ, per germline. With 0 bases removed from V and 4 bases from J, the gap between germline ends came to 14 bases. The CDR3 totals 15 residues. For the CDR3, the DNA is TGCGCCAGCAGCTTGGGACTAATGCTGGGTTACGAGCAGTACTTC. As protein: CASSLGLMLGYEQYF.

Notes on this clone: The junction departs from the called germline gene at one end, perhaps through a read error. The gene calls are TRBV6-1 and TRBJ1-3, with 10 bases identical to TRBD1. Germline CDR1 reads MNHNS; CDR2 reads SASEGT. The length of the CDR3 is 16 residues. CDR3 region: CASSEAGTGAADSFCF. The DNA of the CDR3 is TGTGCCAGCAGTGAAGCCGGGACAGGGGCCGCGGATTCGTTTTGTTTT.

This chain connects TRBV5-4 to TRBJ2-5; D may be TRBD2 (5 bases). Trimming left V 1 base short and J 5 bases short, with 12 bases between. This CDR3 spans 14 amino acids. Per germline, CDR1 SGHNT and CDR2 YYREEE (reference sequence). DNA for the CDR3: TGTGCCAGCAGCTTGAACCGGGGAAGGGAGACCCAGTACTTC. It specifies CASSLNRGRETQYF.

J is TRBJ1-2 and V is TRBV27; a possible D gene is TRBD1 (5 bases). This CDR3 region has 16 residues. From germline, CDR1 is MNHEY and CDR2 SMNVEV (reference sequence). With 2 bases removed from V and 8 bases from J, the gap between germline ends came to 21 bases. CDR3 residues: CASSLGTGGTSWGYTF. The CDR3 bases are TGTGCCAGCAGTTTAGGCACAGGAGGGACCTCCTGGGGCTACACCTTC.

This clone was detected a few times. This chain joins TRBV29-1 and TRBJ1-1; D is uncertain. Germline V gene sequence: CDR1 SQVTM, CDR2 ANQGSEA. V dropped 4 bases and J dropped 1 base, with 7 bases sitting between them. The CDR3 is 12 amino acids. For the CDR3, the DNA is TGCAGCGTTGTGGAGGGGAACACTGAAGCTTTCTTT. Translated, it gives CSVVEGNTEAFF.

V is TRBV4-2 and J is TRBJ2-7; 10 positions agree with TRBD2. Germline trimming cut 0 bases from V and 2 bases from J; bases unmatched to any gene: 13. The germline V gene encodes CDR1 LGHNA and CDR2 YNFKEQ. This CDR3 has 19 residues. The CDR3 DNA reads TGTGCCAGCAGCCAAGATCTGCCAGCGGGGGGGACCATTACCTACGAGCAGTACTTC. This gives the protein CASSQDLPAGGTITYEQYF.

The chain is built from TRBV5-4 and TRBJ2-3; the match to TRBD2 covers 7 bases. V shed 4 bases, J shed 0 bases, and the junction held 5 bases outside the gene matches. This CDR3 has 15 residues. The V gene's germline CDR1 is SGHNT and CDR2 YYREEE (reference sequence). The DNA of the CDR3 is TGTGCCAGCAGCCCGGGGGGAACTAGCACAGATACGCAGTATTTT. Protein: CASSPGGTSTDTQYF.